Described below is a single T cell receptor beta chain sequence and its context. Antigen unknown. This entry is derived from a study of vaccination effects on CD4 cells after COVID-19. Antigen-specific CD4+ T cells were first expanded with viral peptide pools by the ViraFEST assay and only then sequenced. Cultured cells yielded isolated CD4+ T cells after approximately nine days. None of these healthy vaccinees had been infected with SARS-CoV-2 before vaccination. Sequencing used immunoSEQ multiplex PCR; TCRdb keeps in-frame clones, though not all of them. Of approximately 23,000 clones listed, approximately 74% are singletons. The CDR3 totals 13 residues. In germline, CDR1 is MRHNA, CDR2 SNTAGT. Trimming removed 2 bases from V and 4 bases from J, with 5 bases in between.

This rearrangement joins TRBV6-4 to TRBJ2-2, with D uncertain. This receptor was obtained from a human donor who received a COVID-19 vaccine. The sample consisted of CD4+ T cells from PBMCs cultured with HCoV-NL63 spike peptides, taken before COVID-19 vaccination. The CDR3, as DNA: TGTGCCAGCAGTGACCTCAGCACCGGGGAGCTGTTTTTT. Residues: CASSDLSTGELFF.